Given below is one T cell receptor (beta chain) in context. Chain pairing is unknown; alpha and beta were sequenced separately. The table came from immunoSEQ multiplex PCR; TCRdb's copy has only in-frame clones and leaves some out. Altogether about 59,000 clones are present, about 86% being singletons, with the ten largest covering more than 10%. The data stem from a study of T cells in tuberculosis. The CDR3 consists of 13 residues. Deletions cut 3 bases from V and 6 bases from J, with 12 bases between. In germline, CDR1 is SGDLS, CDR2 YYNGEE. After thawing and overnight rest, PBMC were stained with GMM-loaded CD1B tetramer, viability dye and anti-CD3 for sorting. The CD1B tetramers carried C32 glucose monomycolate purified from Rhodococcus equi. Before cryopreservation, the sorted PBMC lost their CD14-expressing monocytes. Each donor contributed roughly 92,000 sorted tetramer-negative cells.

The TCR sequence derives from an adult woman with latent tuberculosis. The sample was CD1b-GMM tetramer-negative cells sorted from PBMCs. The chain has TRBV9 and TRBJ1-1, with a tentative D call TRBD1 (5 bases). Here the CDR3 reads CASSAGHPAEAFF. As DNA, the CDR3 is TGTGCCAGCAGCGCCGGACACCCCGCTGAAGCTTTCTTT.